The 10 T cell receptor beta chains given below trace back to one sample, sequenced in a study of immune reconstitution after stem cell transplant in scleroderma. From the RT-PCR reads, TCRdb called clonotypes with MiXCR, one entry per CDR3 protein. Of around 6,000 distinct CDR3 sequences listed, approximately 8.2% are singletons. This sample was gathered before or after autologous hematopoietic stem cell transplantation (not recorded which). These receptors were taken from a male donor with systemic sclerosis.

V is TRBV7-8 and J is TRBJ2-2; no reliable D call. V was pared by 4 bases and J by 6 bases, with 0 bases between. Germline V lookup: CDR1 SGHVS, CDR2 FQNEAQ. CDR3 length equals 10 residues. This CDR3 reads CASSSGELFF. The DNA for the CDR3 is TGTGCCAGCAGCTCCGGGGAGCTGTTTTTT.

This clonotype ranks as medium-sized. The DNA of the CDR3 is TGTGCCAGCAGTTTGGTCCGCAGGCCCCACGAGCAGTACTTC. It encodes CASSLVRRPHEQYF. The chain uses TRBV28 and TRBJ2-7, with D uncertain. The CDR3 extends over 14 amino acids. CDR1 and CDR2 (germline): MDHEN, SYDVKM. Trimming left V 3 bases short and J 5 bases short, with 14 bases between.

This clonotype is labeled as large. This chain's CDR3 is CASSFGQGYTGELFF. As DNA, the CDR3 is TGCGCCAGCAGCTTCGGACAGGGATACACCGGGGAGCTGTTTTTT. The V gene is TRBV5-1, the J gene TRBJ2-2; TRBD1 matches at 8 bases. CDR1 SGHRS and CDR2 YFSETQ come from the germline V gene. Trimming took 2 bases from V and 3 from J; bases not matched to a gene: 3. The CDR3 totals 15 residues. Filled out from reference TRBV5-1 and TRBJ2-2, the complete variable domain reads KAGVTQTPRYLIKTRGQQVTLSCSPISGHRSVSWYQQTPGQGLQFLFEYFSETQRNKGNFPGRFSGRQFSNSRSEMNVSTLELGDSALYLCASSFGQGYTGELFFGEGSRLTVL.

The V gene is TRBV20-1, the J gene TRBJ2-7, with D perhaps assigned TRBD1 or TRBD2 (5 bases each). The V end lost 1 base, the J end lost 3 bases, and 13 bases lay between the germline ends. CDR3 length: 14 residues. Germline-derived CDR1 and CDR2 are DFQATT and SNEGSKA (reference sequence). The CDR3 here is CSARGDLGIYEQYF. The CDR3 DNA follows: TGCAGTGCTAGAGGGGACCTAGGCATCTACGAGCAGTACTTC.

By sample share, this clonotype is medium-sized. The genes are TRBV20-1 and TRBJ1-5; D is perhaps TRBD1 (5 bases). This CDR3 comprises 15 residues. Germline CDR1 is DFQATT and CDR2 is SNEGSKA (reference sequence). Trimming stripped 0 bases from V and 0 bases from J, with 9 bases between. The CDR3, as DNA: TGCAGTGCTAGAGATGAGGGGAATAGCAATCAGCCCCAGCATTTT. Translating gives CSARDEGNSNQPQHF.

This rearrangement joins TRBV20-1 to TRBJ2-2; the D call may be TRBD1 or TRBD2 (5 bases each). The CDR3 totals 14 residues. Germline loops: CDR1 DFQATT, CDR2 SNEGSKA (reference sequence). The germline V and J ends were trimmed by 1 base and 4 bases, with 10 bases remaining between them. The chain's CDR3 is CSARVTRGTGELFF. The DNA of the CDR3 is TGCAGTGCTAGAGTCACTAGGGGCACCGGGGAGCTGTTTTTT.

This clonotype occurred a few times. The chain carries TRBV6-6 and TRBJ1-1, with D uncertain. V was shortened by 6 bases and J by 1 base, with 9 bases between the two germline ends. This CDR3 spans 13 amino acids. CDR1 is MNHNY and CDR2 is SVGAGI in the germline V gene (reference sequence). The CDR3 coding sequence is TGTGCCAGCAGCCCGGCAGCGAACACTGAAGCTTTCTTT. Its protein product is CASSPAANTEAFF.

The V gene is TRBV3-1, the J gene TRBJ2-3, with D perhaps TRBD2 (5 bases). This CDR3 has 16 residues. Germline V gene data show CDR1 as LGHDT and CDR2 as YNNKEL (reference sequence). Trimming cost V 0 bases and J 3 bases, with 13 bases left between them. Here the CDR3 reads CASSQDPRGTTDTQYF. The CDR3 DNA reads TGTGCCAGCAGCCAAGACCCCCGGGGTACTACAGATACGCAGTATTTT.

In its sample, this clonotype was seen a few times. CDR3 sequence reads: CSARDLGTGGQPQHF. CDR3 sequence (DNA): TGCAGTGCTAGAGATTTGGGGACAGGGGGCCAGCCCCAGCATTTT. The genes are TRBV20-1 and TRBJ1-5, with 12 bases identical to TRBD1. V shed 0 bases and J 7 bases; nucleotides not matched to a gene: 4. Germline V lookup: CDR1 DFQATT, CDR2 SNEGSKA (reference sequence). The CDR3 is 15 amino acids.

V usage is TRBV5-1 and J usage is TRBJ2-1; a weak D match, TRBD2 (5 bases). The CDR3 covers 14 residues. Germline lookup yields CDR1 SGHRS and CDR2 YFSETQ. Trimming took 0 bases from V and 9 from J, leaving 13 bases between them. CDR3 region: CASSLEKRLGEQFF. For the CDR3, the DNA is TGCGCCAGCAGCTTGGAGAAGCGGCTGGGTGAGCAGTTCTTC.